This T cell receptor (beta chain) was captured by sequencing in a study of regulatory T cells in long-lasting Graves disease. Germline loops: CDR1 KGHSH, CDR2 LQKENI. Trimming left V 5 bases short and J 1 base short, with 8 bases between. The CDR3 sequence is 13 residues long. Sample time point: persistent/refractory GD, antithyroid drugs over 5 years with positive TRAb. PBMCs provided the RNA from which the TCR library was made. Each of the patients was recruited from an endocrinology department situated in Xi'an, China. CDR3 regions were amplified by Arm-PCR using iRepertoire HTBI primers to build TCR beta libraries. TCRdb itself ran the multiplex PCR reads through MiXCR, one entry per CDR3 protein. Altogether roughly 700,000 distinct CDR3 sequences are present, about 30% being singletons, with the ten largest covering about 42%. Findings of the study overall: Preferential use of TRBV28, TRBJ1-2 and TRBJ2-5 was seen in persistent disease. Investigators studied peripheral blood only, not thyroid tissue.

This clonotype has more than one count but fewer than ten. Its specificity is unknown. The clonotype originates from a female donor with Graves disease. Source: peripheral blood mononuclear cells (PBMCs), taken when the disease was refractory, from a patient treated with antithyroid drugs. The chain links TRBV18 to TRBJ1-1; D uncertain. CDR3 in amino acids: CASSSKTNTEAFF. The CDR3 DNA follows: TGTGCCAGCTCATCCAAAACGAACACTGAAGCTTTCTTT. Complete variable domain (other parts from reference TRBV18 and TRBJ1-1): NAGVMQNPRHLVRRRGQEARLRCSPMKGHSHVYWYRQLPEEGLKFMVYLQKENIIDESGMPKERFSAEFPKEGPSILRIQQVVRGDSAAYFCASSSKTNTEAFFGQGTRLTVV.